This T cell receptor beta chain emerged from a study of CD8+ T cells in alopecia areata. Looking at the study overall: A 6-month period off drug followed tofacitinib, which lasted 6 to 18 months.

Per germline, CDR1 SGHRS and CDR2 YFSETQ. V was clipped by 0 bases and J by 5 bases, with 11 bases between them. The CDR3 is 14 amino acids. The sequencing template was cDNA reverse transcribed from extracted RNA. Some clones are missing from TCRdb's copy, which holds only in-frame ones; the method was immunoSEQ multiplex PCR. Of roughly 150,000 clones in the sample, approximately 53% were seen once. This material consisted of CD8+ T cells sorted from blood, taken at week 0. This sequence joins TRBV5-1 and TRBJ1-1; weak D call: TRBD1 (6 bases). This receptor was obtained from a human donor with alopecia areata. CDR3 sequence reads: CASSLATGTTEAFF. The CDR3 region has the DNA TGCGCCAGCAGCTTGGCCACAGGGACTACTGAAGCTTTCTTT.